This passage covers 17 T cell receptor beta chains from one sample sequenced in a study of patients and donors after allogeneic stem cell transplantation. TCRdb analysed the RT-PCR reads with MiXCR anew, one entry per CDR3 protein. The data hold about a million distinct CDR3 sequences, with more than 15% observed a single time. Sample: blood, either unsorted or a sorted T cell fraction (not recorded which). Every receptor here comes from a human donor who was either an allogeneic HSCT recipient or a stem cell or donor lymphocyte infusion donor (not recorded which). It is not recorded whose cells these are; they may come from a transplant donor.

The CDR3: CASSSTVYTDTQYF. In DNA, the CDR3 is TGTGCCAGCAGCTCGACAGTTTACACAGATACGCAGTATTTT. The chain carries TRBV7-9 and TRBJ2-3; maybe TRBD1 (5 bases). Per the germline V gene, CDR1 is SEHNR and CDR2 is FQNEAQ (reference sequence). CDR3 length equals 14 residues. V lost 4 bases and J 2 bases, leaving 10 bases between the germline ends. Full variable domain (outside the CDR3, taken from reference TRBV7-9 and TRBJ2-3): DTGVSQNPRHKITKRGQNVTFRCDPISEHNRLYWYRQTLGQGPEFLTYFQNEAQLEKSRLLSDRFSAERPKGSFSTLEIQRTEQGDSAMYLCASSSTVYTDTQYFGPGTRLTVL.

Written as DNA, the CDR3 is TGCGCCAGCAGCTTACCCCTCCAGTTGAACACTGAAGCTTTCTTT. This translates into CASSLPLQLNTEAFF. The chain uses TRBV5-1 and TRBJ1-1; D is undetermined. CDR1 SGHRS and CDR2 YFSETQ come from the germline V gene. The CDR3 is 15 amino acids. V was cut by 2 bases and J by 0 bases, with 11 bases left in between. The whole variable domain, remainder taken from reference TRBV5-1 and TRBJ1-1, is KAGVTQTPRYLIKTRGQQVTLSCSPISGHRSVSWYQQTPGQGLQFLFEYFSETQRNKGNFPGRFSGRQFSNSRSEMNVSTLELGDSALYLCASSLPLQLNTEAFFGQGTRLTVV.

This clonotype occurred a few times. The rearrangement links TRBV9 to TRBJ2-2; possibly TRBD2 for D (5 bases). The V end was cut by 0 bases, the J end by 7 bases, with 22 bases between. The CDR3 consists of 18 residues. From germline, CDR1 is SGDLS and CDR2 YYNGEE. The CDR3 DNA reads as TGTGCCAGCAGCGTAGCTAGCCGACTACCTAAATTAAGCGGGGAGCTGTTTTTT. It yields the protein CASSVASRLPKLSGELFF.

The V call is TRBV3-1, the J call TRBJ2-7; D assignment may be TRBD1 or TRBD2 (5 bases each). Trimming pared 0 bases from V and 6 bases from J, leaving 12 bases between. The length of the CDR3 is 14 residues. Germline CDR1 reads LGHDT; CDR2 reads YNNKEL (reference sequence). The CDR3 region is CASSQEWDAREQYF. The CDR3, as DNA: TGTGCCAGCAGCCAAGAGTGGGACGCCCGCGAGCAGTACTTC.

This clonotype was found many times. The chain recombines TRBV7-6 with TRBJ1-6, with D perhaps TRBD1 (6 bases). Trimming removed 5 bases from V and 7 bases from J, with 18 bases in between. From germline, CDR1 is SGHVS and CDR2 FNYEAQ. The CDR3 is 16 residues long. The CDR3 region has the DNA TGTGCCAGCAGCGTTGCGTGGGGGGCAGGCAATTCACCCCTCCACTTT. Encoded protein: CASSVAWGAGNSPLHF.

The V and J genes are TRBV5-1 and TRBJ2-3; the match to TRBD1 covers 9 bases. CDR1 and CDR2 (germline): SGHRS, YFSETQ. The CDR3 has 14 amino acids. V shed 8 bases and J 3 bases; nucleotides not matched to a gene: 7. The CDR3 reads CASTLGQGTDTQYF. The CDR3 DNA reads TGCGCCAGTACCTTGGGACAGGGTACAGATACGCAGTATTTT.

This chain uses TRBV14 with TRBJ2-1; maybe TRBD1 (5 bases). CDR1 is SGHDN and CDR2 is FVKESK in the germline V gene. Trimming cost V 6 bases and J 5 bases, with 11 bases left between them. This CDR3 has 13 amino acids. The CDR3 DNA follows: TGTGCCAGCAGGGGGCAGGGCCACAATGAGCAGTTCTTC. As protein: CASRGQGHNEQFF. Complete variable domain (other parts from reference TRBV14 and TRBJ2-1): EAGVTQFPSHSVIEKGQTVTLRCDPISGHDNLYWYRRVMGKEIKFLLHFVKESKQDESGMPNNRFLAERTGGTYSTLKVQPAELEDSGVYFCASRGQGHNEQFFGPGTRLTVL.

The chain joins TRBV20-1 to TRBJ2-5; the D is unclear. Germline V CDR1 and CDR2: DFQATT, SNEGSKA (reference sequence). Trimming took off 3 bases at V and 2 bases at J, with 19 bases between the two ends. The CDR3 covers 16 residues. For the CDR3, the DNA is TGCAGTGCTAGTGGCCCCCAGGCCCTGCTTCAAGAGACCCAGTACTTC. This codes for CSASGPQALLQETQYF.

This clonotype was counted between two and nine times. The gene calls are TRBV7-6 and TRBJ2-7, with TRBD1 identical over 10 bases. The V segment lost 1 base and the J segment 7 bases; nucleotides outside the gene matches: 10. This CDR3 is 16 amino acids long. Germline V gives CDR1 SGHVS, CDR2 FNYEAQ. CDR3 in amino acids: CASSLVKGQGTGEQYF. Written as DNA, the CDR3 is TGTGCCAGCAGCTTAGTAAAGGGACAGGGGACGGGTGAGCAGTACTTC.

The V call is TRBV12-5, the J call TRBJ2-7; unclear D gene. The CDR3 consists of 14 residues. V shed 7 bases and J shed 0 bases, with 13 bases lying between them. The V gene's germline CDR1 is LGHNT and CDR2 FRNRAP. DNA of the CDR3: TGTGCTAGTGCCTACAGCACGAGCTCCTACGAGCAGTACTTC. This gives the protein CASAYSTSSYEQYF.

This clonotype was seen more than once but under ten times. The rearrangement links TRBV7-9 to TRBJ2-1; no firm D call. V was shortened by 4 bases and J by 5 bases, with 15 bases between the two germline ends. CDR1 SEHNR and CDR2 FQNEAQ come from the germline V gene (reference sequence). The CDR3 covers 15 residues. CDR3 residues: CASSSHSFLDNEQFF. CDR3 nucleotide sequence: TGTGCCAGCAGCTCACATAGCTTCTTGGACAATGAGCAGTTCTTC.

The chain is built from TRBV5-1 and TRBJ2-3; the D call may be TRBD1 or TRBD2 (5 bases each). The germline CDR1 and CDR2 sequences are SGHRS and YFSETQ. CDR3 length equals 14 residues. Trimming took off 3 bases at V and 4 bases at J, with 12 bases between the two ends. CDR3 loop: CASSSGTLADTQYF. For the CDR3, the DNA is TGCGCCAGCAGCTCCGGGACCCTAGCAGATACGCAGTATTTT.

The chain couples TRBV4-3 to TRBJ2-3; 8 positions agree with TRBD1. The CDR3 is made up of 14 amino acids. Germline assignment: CDR1 LGHNA and CDR2 YSLEER. The ends lost 1 base at V and 4 bases at J; junction bases unmatched: 1. The CDR3 sequence: CASSQGQGPDTQYF. CDR3 coding DNA: TGCGCCAGCAGCCAAGGACAGGGGCCAGATACGCAGTATTTT.

This clonotype was counted once. The J gene is TRBJ2-7, the V gene TRBV7-6; D remains ambiguous. The CDR3 spans 16 residues. CDR1 and CDR2 from the germline V gene are SGHVS and FNYEAQ. The V and J ends lost 6 bases and 6 bases respectively, with 24 bases between them. CDR3 region: CASRSGFLSTFGEQYF. The DNA of the CDR3 is TGTGCCAGCAGATCCGGGTTCCTCTCGACGTTTGGCGAGCAGTACTTC.

This clonotype turned up a few times. The CDR3 loop is CASSKFGIFGTPQETQYF. The DNA of the CDR3 is TGTGCCAGCAGCAAATTCGGGATTTTCGGGACACCTCAAGAGACCCAGTACTTC. The chain links TRBV6-1 to TRBJ2-5; tentative D call: TRBD1 (6 bases). The V gene lost 6 bases and the J gene lost 2 bases, with 25 bases spanning the gap. CDR1 is MNHNS and CDR2 is SASEGT in the germline V gene. The CDR3 has 18 amino acids.

This clonotype was detected ten times or more. This chain joins TRBV12-3 or TRBV12-4 and TRBJ1-6; D gene uncertain. Trimming cost V 3 bases and J 9 bases, with 9 bases left between them. This CDR3 region has 13 residues. CDR3 coding DNA: TGTGCCAGCAGTTTGGGTAGGACTTCACCCCTCCACTTT. Its translation: CASSLGRTSPLHF.

The chain recombines TRBV3-1 with TRBJ1-1; possibly TRBD1 for D (6 bases). V lost 1 base and J lost 6, with 18 bases in between. The germline CDR1 and CDR2 sequences are LGHDT and YNNKEL (reference sequence). The CDR3 is made up of 16 amino acids. The DNA for the CDR3 is TGTGCCAGCAGCCAAGGTCCGGGGGCGGTTGTAGCTGAAGCTTTCTTT. Translating gives CASSQGPGAVVAEAFF.